The 15 T cell receptor beta chains below all came from one sample that was sequenced in a study of neurological immune-mediated disorders. TCRdb independently ran MiXCR on the 5' RACE reads; one entry per CDR3 protein. The sample has 80,000 to 100,000 distinct CDR3 sequences; 3% to 4.5% are singletons. Sequenced sample: PBMCs. The receptors here all came from a woman aged 45-59 years with multiple sclerosis.

This clonotype was seen many times. V gene TRBV6-5 combines with J gene TRBJ2-7; D assignment may be TRBD1 or TRBD2 (5 bases each). The germline CDR1 and CDR2 sequences are MNHEY and SVGAGI. Trimming took off 2 bases at V and 3 bases at J, with 11 bases between the two ends. The CDR3 has 14 residues. CDR3 residues: CASSYRDGHYEQYF. The CDR3 region has the DNA TGTGCCAGCAGTTACCGGGACGGACACTACGAGCAGTACTTC.

This clonotype occurred many times. This rearrangement joins TRBV7-2 to TRBJ2-1; 9 nucleotides align to TRBD2. This CDR3 region has 15 residues. V shed 2 bases, J shed 10 bases, and the junction held 9 bases outside the gene matches. Looked up from germline, CDR1 is SGHTA and CDR2 is FQGNSA. The CDR3 nucleotides are TGTGCCAGCAGCTTAATGGTTCATAGCGGGGGCGAGCAGTTCTTC. This translates into CASSLMVHSGGEQFF.

This clonotype was seen many times. The genes are TRBV4-3 and TRBJ2-2, with 12 bases that match TRBD2. The J segment lost 4 bases and the V segment lost 4 bases, leaving 10 bases of the junction unmatched. CDR3 size: 18 residues. Germline V gene sequence: CDR1 LGHNA, CDR2 YSLEER. The DNA for the CDR3 is TGCGCCAGCAGCCCGGGAAGACTAGCGGGGGCCGGCACCGGGGAGCTGTTTTTT. Translation gives CASSPGRLAGAGTGELFF.

This sequence joins TRBV14 and TRBJ2-2; no reliable D call. The V and J ends lost 2 bases and 7 bases respectively, with 8 bases between them. The CDR3 spans 13 residues. CDR1 SGHDN and CDR2 FVKESK come from the germline V gene. CDR3 DNA: TGTGCCAGCAGCCAATGGGGAAACGGGGAGCTGTTTTTT. It encodes CASSQWGNGELFF.

This clonotype was observed many times. The chain recombines TRBV29-1 with TRBJ1-3; tentative D call: TRBD1 (5 bases). Germline V lookup: CDR1 SQVTM, CDR2 ANQGSEA. Trimming took off 6 bases at V and 0 bases at J, with 15 bases between the two ends. The CDR3 totals 15 residues. Written as DNA, the CDR3 is TGCAGCGTCAAAAACTCGACAGACTCTGGAAACACCATATATTTT. The encoded protein is CSVKNSTDSGNTIYF.

This clonotype was counted only a few times. A much larger clone is a single base away; this may be a read error. The chain recombines TRBV20-1 with TRBJ1-1; D gene uncertain. The ends were cut back, 6 bases at V and 4 bases at J, with 12 bases in the middle. This CDR3 is built from 12 residues. Germline V gene sequence: CDR1 DFQATT, CDR2 SNEGSKA (reference sequence). CDR3 sequence: CSAQRKITEAFF. CDR3 coding DNA: TGCAGTGCACAGAGGAAAATCACTGAAGCTTTCTTT.

This clonotype appeared many times. The V call is TRBV15, the J call TRBJ2-7, with TRBD2 matching over 12 bases. Germline CDR1 is LNHNV and CDR2 is YYDKDF (reference sequence). The CDR3 is made up of 16 amino acids. V dropped 0 bases and J dropped 4; count of bases not matched to a gene: 4. DNA for the CDR3: TGTGCCACCAGCAGAGAGCTTCTAGCGGGGGGGTACGAGCAGTACTTC. It yields the protein CATSRELLAGGYEQYF. The complete variable domain, with remaining parts taken from reference TRBV15 and TRBJ2-7, reads DAMVIQNPRYQVTQFGKPVTLSCSQTLNHNVMYWYQQKSSQAPKLLFHYYDKDFNNEADTPDNFQSRRPNTSFCFLDIRSPGLGDTAMYLCATSRELLAGGYEQYFGPGTRLTVT.

This clonotype showed up many times. V is TRBV15 and J is TRBJ2-3; 13 bases line up with TRBD2. CDR1 LNHNV and CDR2 YYDKDF come from the germline V gene (reference sequence). With 2 bases clipped from V and 4 bases from J, the junction kept 6 bases outside the gene matches. The CDR3 length is 17 residues. The CDR3 spells CATSRQGLAGISDTQYF. For the CDR3, the DNA is TGTGCCACCAGCAGACAGGGACTAGCGGGGATCTCAGATACGCAGTATTTT.

This clonotype was detected ten times or more. The chain has TRBV7-2 and TRBJ2-2; D unresolved. Per germline, CDR1 SGHTA and CDR2 FQGNSA. CDR3 size: 16 residues. V gave up 4 bases and J gave up 1 base, with 13 bases separating them. The CDR3 sequence is CASSSGWSLNTGELFF. As DNA, the CDR3 is TGTGCCAGCAGCTCTGGGTGGTCCCTGAACACCGGGGAGCTGTTTTTT.

This clonotype has ten or more counts. This chain connects TRBV6-2 or TRBV6-3 to TRBJ2-1; D is uncertain. Germline V gene data show CDR1 as MNHEY and CDR2 as SVGEGT. The CDR3 length is 12 residues. V was cut by 6 bases and J by 0 bases, with 3 bases left in between. This CDR3 reads CASRDSYNEQFF. Written as DNA, the CDR3 is TGTGCCAGCAGAGACTCCTACAATGAGCAGTTCTTC.

This clonotype was seen many times. The chain combines TRBV20-1 with TRBJ2-5; TRBD2 agrees at 10 bases. V shed 1 base, J shed 5 bases, and the junction held 10 bases outside the gene matches. Germline V gene sequence: CDR1 DFQATT, CDR2 SNEGSKA (reference sequence). CDR3 length equals 16 residues. CDR3 sequence (DNA): TGCAGTGCTAGAGTTAGCGGGAGGACGACTAGGGAGACCCAGTACTTC. Encoded protein: CSARVSGRTTRETQYF.

In this sample, this clonotype turned up many times. V gene TRBV10-3 combines with J gene TRBJ2-5; D call uncertain. The V gene's germline CDR1 is ENHRY and CDR2 SYGVKD. The CDR3 totals 8 residues. The V end was cut by 11 bases, the J end by 4 bases, with 2 bases between. The CDR3 here is CAPETQYF. DNA for the CDR3: TGTGCCCCAGAGACCCAGTACTTC.

This clonotype was observed a few times. The chain recombines TRBV11-2 with TRBJ2-1; a possible D gene is TRBD1 (5 bases). V was shortened by 5 bases and J by 6 bases, with 14 bases between the two germline ends. Germline V lookup: CDR1 SGHAT, CDR2 FQNNGV. This CDR3 has 14 amino acids. This CDR3 reads CASSQGSSFNEQFF. CDR3 sequence (DNA): TGTGCCAGCAGCCAGGGATCATCGTTCAATGAGCAGTTCTTC.

This clonotype was observed at least ten times. The chain combines TRBV7-2 with TRBJ2-6; weak D call: TRBD2 (5 bases). Trimming removed 8 bases at V and 1 base at J, with 6 bases between. Germline CDR1 is SGHTA and CDR2 is FQGNSA. The CDR3 is 13 amino acids. This CDR3 is CASRLSGANVLTF. CDR3 coding DNA: TGTGCCAGCCGACTATCTGGGGCCAACGTCCTGACTTTC.

This clonotype was picked up many times. This sequence joins TRBV7-2 and TRBJ1-2, with TRBD1 matching 8 bases. The J segment lost 8 bases and the V segment lost 4 bases, leaving 21 bases of the junction unmatched. CDR1 is SGHTA, CDR2 FQGNSA, per germline. This CDR3 is built from 18 residues. CDR3 coding DNA: TGTGCCAGCAGCTCGAGAAACCCCGGCCCAGGGGGCACGGGCGGCTACACCTTC. It translates to CASSSRNPGPGGTGGYTF.